The 19 T cell receptor beta chains below come from one sample, sequenced in a study of cytomegalovirus exposure and HLA in healthy donors. Some clones are missing from TCRdb's copy, which holds only in-frame ones; the method was immunoSEQ multiplex PCR. The repertoire holds about 63,000 clones, with more than 70% as singletons. Sequencing was done on a sample of PBMCs. Receptors originate from a woman aged 18 to 35 in good health and CMV-seronegative.

The chain joins TRBV7-2 to TRBJ1-3, with D possibly TRBD1 on 5 matching bases. Germline assignment: CDR1 SGHTA and CDR2 FQGNSA. This CDR3 has 15 residues. Between the trimmed V and J ends, which lost 6 bases and 0 bases, there was a span of 12 bases. The CDR3 spells CASRPPGRSGNTIYF. CDR3 in DNA: TGTGCCAGCAGGCCCCCAGGGCGCTCTGGAAACACCATATATTTT.

This clone was recorded once. The rearrangement joins TRBV7-9 to TRBJ1-2; possible D gene TRBD1, 5 bases. The germline V and J ends were trimmed by 3 bases and 6 bases, with 14 bases remaining between them. Germline V gene lookup returns CDR1 SEHNR and CDR2 FQNEAQ (reference sequence). The CDR3 is made up of 14 amino acids. The CDR3: CASSFPPGSDGYTF. CDR3 nucleotides: TGTGCCAGCAGCTTTCCCCCAGGGTCGGATGGCTACACCTTC.

The CDR3 coding sequence is TGTGCCAGTAGTGGGAGCGGCAGGGGGCAAGGCTACACCTTC. It specifies CASSGSGRGQGYTF. This chain connects TRBV19 to TRBJ1-2; 8 positions agree with TRBD1. The CDR3 loop spans 14 amino acids. Trimming removed 5 bases from V and 8 bases from J; junction bases left unmatched: 10. Germline V CDR1 and CDR2: LNHDA, SQIVND (reference sequence).

The rearrangement links TRBV18 to TRBJ1-1; TRBD1 matches at 9 bases. The V and J ends lost 4 bases and 3 bases, in that order; junction bases with no gene match: 9. Germline CDR1 and CDR2: KGHSH and LQKENI. The length of the CDR3 is 16 residues. CDR3: CASSQYRGRADTEAFF. CDR3 nucleotides: TGTGCCAGCTCACAATACAGGGGGCGCGCGGACACTGAAGCTTTCTTT.

The chain has TRBV7-8 and TRBJ2-7, with 7 bases fitting TRBD1. Per the germline V gene, CDR1 is SGHVS and CDR2 is FQNEAQ. The CDR3 has 13 residues. J was trimmed by 6 bases and V by 5 bases; bases with no gene match: 7. DNA of the CDR3: TGTGCCAGCAGCATAGACAGGGTCCGCGAGCAGTACTTC. As protein: CASSIDRVREQYF.

CDR3 region: CASSLARSPLHF. The CDR3 nucleotides are TGTGCCAGCAGCTTAGCCCGGTCACCCCTCCACTTT. The chain couples TRBV7-2 to TRBJ1-6; D call uncertain. Germline assignment: CDR1 SGHTA and CDR2 FQGNSA. The CDR3 has 12 amino acids. Trimming removed 0 bases from V and 10 bases from J, with 4 bases in between.

This clone has a handful of counts. J is TRBJ1-3 and V is TRBV28; 9 bases match TRBD1. The CDR3 is 19 amino acids. The junction had 12 bases not matched to a gene; V was cut back by 1 base and J by 2 bases. The V gene's germline CDR1 is MDHEN and CDR2 SYDVKM. The CDR3 here is CASSLSLSGTGHAGNTIYF. In nucleotides, the CDR3 is TGTGCCAGCAGTTTATCACTTTCCGGGACAGGGCATGCTGGAAACACCATATATTTT.

The genes are TRBV19 and TRBJ2-5; 8 nucleotides align to TRBD2. The CDR3 runs 15 residues. Unmatched junction bases numbered 10, after V lost 5 bases and J lost 5 bases. CDR1 is LNHDA, CDR2 SQIVND, per germline (reference sequence). CDR3 coding DNA: TGTGCCAGTAGTGCTACGGGGGGGTGGGAGGAGACCCAGTACTTC. It encodes CASSATGGWEETQYF.

This chain links TRBV5-1 with TRBJ1-1, with TRBD1 matching over 12 bases. The junction had 6 bases not matched to a gene; V was cut back by 4 bases and J by 11 bases. The CDR3 spans 13 residues. The germline V gene has CDR1 SGHRS and CDR2 YFSETQ. CDR3 protein: CASSTGQGAGAFF. The CDR3 coding sequence is TGCGCCAGCAGCACGGGACAGGGGGCCGGGGCTTTCTTT.

The chain carries TRBV15 and TRBJ1-3; 9 bases are shared with TRBD1. Germline trimming cut 3 bases from V and 8 bases from J; bases unmatched to any gene: 5. Looked up from germline, CDR1 is LNHNV and CDR2 is YYDKDF (reference sequence). The CDR3 extends over 14 amino acids. This CDR3 reads CATSRNRGLDTIYF. The DNA of the CDR3 is TGTGCCACCAGCAGGAACAGGGGGCTTGACACCATATATTTT.

The V and J genes are TRBV7-6 and TRBJ2-3; 9 bases line up with TRBD1. Germline V gene data show CDR1 as SGHVS and CDR2 as FNYEAQ. The trim removed 2 bases at V and 4 bases at J, leaving 4 bases unmatched. The CDR3 is made up of 15 amino acids. CDR3 nucleotide sequence: TGTGCCAGCAGCTTATCTTGGACAGGGGCAGATACGCAGTATTTT. It is translated as CASSLSWTGADTQYF.

The chain combines TRBV6-6 with TRBJ2-7, with D possibly matching TRBD1 (5 bases). CDR3 length equals 15 residues. V was clipped by 5 bases and J by 2 bases, with 16 bases between them. The V gene's germline CDR1 is MNHNY and CDR2 SVGAGI (reference sequence). CDR3 loop: CASSPALTVTYEQYF. CDR3 nucleotide sequence: TGTGCCAGCAGTCCCGCCTTGACAGTTACCTACGAGCAGTACTTC.

The chain joins TRBV27 to TRBJ1-5, with D perhaps TRBD1 (5 bases). Trimming pared 6 bases from V and 2 bases from J, leaving 26 bases between. This CDR3 comprises 19 residues. Looked up from germline, CDR1 is MNHEY and CDR2 is SMNVEV (reference sequence). The CDR3 is CASSRAEGGVRARNQPQHF. In DNA form, the CDR3 reads TGTGCCAGCAGCCGAGCCGAGGGAGGGGTGCGCGCCCGCAATCAGCCCCAGCATTTT.

The chain links TRBV4-1 to TRBJ1-1; D is uncertain. Trimming left V 3 bases short and J 4 bases short, with 15 bases between. The CDR3 loop spans 15 amino acids. The germline gives CDR1 MGHRA, CDR2 YSYEKL. CDR3 loop: CASSHPIRLRTEAFF. The CDR3 DNA sequence: TGCGCCAGCAGCCACCCTATAAGATTGCGCACTGAAGCTTTCTTT.

This clone was seen a single time. This chain links TRBV27 with TRBJ2-2, with 7 nucleotides matching TRBD1. The germline V gene encodes CDR1 MNHEY and CDR2 SMNVEV (reference sequence). This CDR3 is 18 amino acids long. V lost 0 bases to trimming and J lost 5 bases; unmatched junction nucleotides: 12. For the CDR3, the DNA is TGTGCCAGCAGTTTATCGATCGGGACAGCTATTCGGACCGGGGAGCTGTTTTTT. It yields the protein CASSLSIGTAIRTGELFF.

This clone has only one observation. The genes are TRBV7-7 and TRBJ2-7; D may be TRBD1 (5 bases). This CDR3 is built from 14 residues. Trimming removed 5 bases at V and 1 base at J, with 12 bases between. Looked up from germline, CDR1 is SSHAT and CDR2 is FNYEAQ (reference sequence). CDR3 residues: CASSLGAGSYEQYF. CDR3 sequence (DNA): TGTGCCAGCAGCCTTGGGGCAGGGTCCTACGAGCAGTACTTC.

The chain has TRBV6-6 and TRBJ1-5; D unresolved. Germline V gene data show CDR1 as MNHNY and CDR2 as SVGAGI (reference sequence). V was clipped by 0 bases and J by 4 bases, with 4 bases between them. The CDR3 sequence is 13 residues long. The DNA for the CDR3 is TGTGCCAGCAGTTACTCTCCTAATCAGCCCCAGCATTTT. Translation: CASSYSPNQPQHF.

The genes are TRBV5-1 and TRBJ2-5, with 13 bases aligning to TRBD2. CDR1 and CDR2 (germline): SGHRS, YFSETQ. The junction had 5 bases not matched to a gene; V was cut back by 1 base and J by 2 bases. The CDR3 spans 17 residues. CDR3 DNA: TGCGCCAGCAGCTTGACGGGACTAGCGGGGCTACAAGAGACCCAGTACTTC. This gives the protein CASSLTGLAGLQETQYF.

The chain couples TRBV5-1 to TRBJ2-7; possibly TRBD2 for D (6 bases). The CDR3 is made up of 16 amino acids. Trimming removed 0 bases from V and 2 bases from J, with 15 bases in between. Germline CDR1 is SGHRS and CDR2 is YFSETQ. This CDR3 is CASSLGGGRGTYEQYF. The CDR3 region has the DNA TGCGCCAGCAGCTTGGGTGGGGGGAGAGGGACCTACGAGCAGTACTTC.